This TCR beta chain was profiled in a study of cytomegalovirus exposure and HLA in healthy donors (dated 2017 in TCRdb). Looking at the study overall: An earlier analysis of 550 to 700 of the donors reported approximately 270 Gb of sequence data and more than 90 million unique TCR beta sequences from about 179 million T cells. An earlier analysis of about 600 of the donors used high-throughput TCR beta sequencing to judge whether each TCR beta V gene segment behaved as functional or pseudogenic. A later analysis re-examined previously published TCR beta repertoires from just over 650 donors and added high-resolution HLA genotyping to investigate patterns of TCR occurrence. Five DR-DQ haplotypes were handled as single units for association and clustering because linkage in the cohort was strong. Genome-wide SNP genotypes for about 60% of the roughly 670 donors were used in a later genetic analysis, which treated that subset as a discovery cohort. Typing coverage varied by locus: about 629-630 donors for A, B, C, DRB1 and DQB1; approximately 520 for DQA1; around 570 for DPA1; 450 to 480 for DPB1. The study aimed to test whether signatures of past pathogen exposure could be identified by cataloging public T cell receptors. Donor age, sex, ethnicity and CMV serostatus were compiled together with the repertoire data. Across 398 genotyped donors of the cohort, an average of approximately 240,000 unique TCR beta nucleotide sequences per donor were sequenced, and roughly a sixth of those sequences were non-productive. An early release that covered around 590 HLA-typed donors contained around 300 gigabases of sequencing data and about 84 million unique TCR sequences. The later analysis used no new phenotypic data to find candidate immune exposures, relying instead on TCR beta sequences and their occurrence across donors. Every discovery cohort repertoire had been produced on one sequencing platform. A separate validation cohort of approximately 120 different subjects was used in addition to the roughly 700-subject first cohort. The genetic ancestry cluster associated with self-reported Caucasian donors included 80% to 90% of the 398 genotyped donors. High-throughput TCR immunosequencing, statistical association of individual TCRs with disease status, and machine learning were combined to predict cytomegalovirus infection status. The T cell repertoires of around 730 subjects were profiled by immunosequencing and related to cytomegalovirus serostatus. Class I and class II HLA loci were covered by the typing at four-digit resolution. The full study reports these points: Across donors, most TCR sequences were observed very rarely, whereas some public TCRs were present in many individuals. Assigning TCR associations to individual alleles was difficult when HLA alleles, especially DR and DQ, strongly co-occurred. The study listed 164 TCR beta chains as associated with cytomegalovirus. It was suggested by the authors that the approach could potentially be generalized to other disease states and immunological phenotypes. A later analysis associated approximately 17,000 TCR beta sequences with specific HLA alleles at a false discovery rate of 0.05. A further reported finding was that TCR beta sequences accurately predicted the HLA-A and HLA-B alleles for most subjects in the first cohort. Compared with the roughly 700-donor mean, donors in an Asian-associated ancestry cluster had fewer N-insertions in productive TCRs, according to a later genetic analysis. A cluster of highly shared sequence variants was judged likely to represent a technical artifact of the sequencing pipeline. In a later analysis, HLA-associated TCR beta chains showed more clonal expansion and lower generation probabilities than non-associated chains that were equally common. In vitro tests confirmed that three of the cytomegalovirus-associated TCR beta chains recognize cytomegalovirus antigens. In an earlier analysis of about 600 of the donors, most TCR beta V segments appeared in productive rearrangements about 87% or about 30% of the time, broadly matching IMGT annotations. Seventeen rarely observed V segments, including chromosome 9 orphons, were excluded from the earlier analysis of about 500 of the donors because counts were too low. In a later analysis, the rate of TCR association differed among HLA loci, with DRB1 alleles having the most associated TCRs and HLA-C alleles having the fewest. This cohort had only TCR beta chains sequenced, and the lack of alpha or paired-chain data limited which features could be detected. Sequencing depth was assumed to be roughly uniform across donors in the presence/absence analyses, though that assumption may not hold. Because some donors lacked HLA typing at each locus, the association tests relied only on the typed subset. The classifier was reported to diagnose cytomegalovirus status with high specificity and sensitivity in both the original cohort and the validation cohort. In a later analysis, several top co-occurrence clusters were reported to appear linked to parvovirus B19, influenza, CMV and Epstein-Barr virus. CMV serostatus was the only immune exposure information available for the cohort. Correlated functional status among segregating V segments might be attributable to linkage disequilibrium, but an unknown experimental factor could not be ruled out. According to a later analysis, most CMV-associated TCR beta chains appeared to be HLA-restricted, and the HLA associations seemed to be driven largely by CMV exposure. A later genetic analysis associated a missense DCLRE1C variant with V-gene and J-gene trimming of TCR beta chains, and an independent cohort replicated the association.

In regard to this clone: It has no known antigen specificity. No base quality information exists; no much larger clone differs at one position.

Library preparation employed the immunoSEQ multiplex PCR assay. The multiplex PCR relied on a mix of 60 forward primers for TCR Vbeta segments and 13 reverse primers for TCR Jbeta segments. The CDR3 region of rearranged TCR beta genes was amplified from genomic DNA by a multiplex PCR assay. The Illumina HiSeq System was used to sequence the amplified TCR beta libraries as 87-base-pair reads. In the paper's pipeline: A later analysis tallied about 77 million unique TCR beta chains across the 640 or so repertoires, and some 10 million of those chains were shared by two or more donors. Raw reads were error-corrected and collapsed into unique sequences by a nearest-neighbor algorithm in which closely related sequences were merged to remove PCR and sequencing errors. V, D and J gene segments were assigned by aligning CDR3 sequences to IMGT reference sequences. Each retained sequence needed at least a six-nucleotide match to both a V gene segment and a J gene segment. A rearrangement was called productive if the CDR3 had no stop codons and remained in frame with V and J, and every other rearrangement was called non-productive. Following IMGT convention, CDR3 was defined as the stretch from the second conserved V-encoded cysteine up to the conserved J-encoded phenylalanine. In an earlier analysis of approximately 500 of the donors, sequences lacking an unambiguous match to a single V gene segment were excluded. In an earlier analysis of a few hundred of the donors, V segments were called functional above 56.7% productive rearrangements and were called segregating when the between-donor standard deviation exceeded 5%. A statistical classification framework was built to diagnose cytomegalovirus status from the catalog of TCR beta chain sequences. In a later analysis, V and J genes were assigned by comparing TCR nucleotide sequences against IMGT/GENE-DB human TR gene sequences. A later analysis assigned CDR3 sequences and most-parsimonious VDJ recombination scenarios with the TCRdist pipeline. A later analysis defined each TCR beta chain by its CDR3 amino acid sequence plus V-gene family, and excluded reads lacking a unique V-gene family. A later analysis removed 592 highly shared, low-generation-probability nucleotide sequences to deal with suspected cross-contamination and a sequencing artifact. In a later analysis, a clonal expansion index was calculated for each public chain from normalized within-repertoire ranks of inferred template counts. A later analysis computed generation probabilities with a VDJ recombination model fitted to out-of-frame rearrangements, and checked the results against IGoR. In a later analysis, TCR-TCR, TCR-HLA and TCR-CMV co-occurrence was scored with hypergeometric tests, and a repertoire-size bias correction was applied to TCR pairs. To estimate false discovery rates, a later analysis permuted the HLA or CMV assignments 20 times. In a later analysis, co-occurring TCRs were grouped using DBSCAN, with TCRdist sequence similarity added in when clustering inside HLA-allele-positive subsets. Repertoires with fewer than 30,000 or more than 120,000 public chains, plus five repertoires with anomalous nucleotide sharing, were excluded from co-occurrence clustering. Held by TCRdb, this immuneACCESS table contains in-frame sequences only and omits some clones. Under half of the omission traces to an unresolved V gene where checked; the cause of the rest is unknown. V and J calls plus clone size are reproduced from that table; the DNA served to infer D and trimming. The sample table records 150,000 to 200,000 clones; around 80% of these occur just once. 11% of the sample is held by the ten biggest clonotypes.

The cohort consisted of 600 or so healthy bone marrow donors. Cohort members were all nominally healthy when sampled, although unrecorded immune exposures were likely present. The donor tested CMV seropositive, placing the donor among the roughly 270 seropositive members of the cohort. A peripheral blood sample was collected from each donor, and TCR beta sequencing was performed on peripheral blood mononuclear cells. The Qiagen DNeasy Blood Extraction Kit was used to extract genomic DNA from the blood cell samples. Specimen: PBMCs. The receptor was isolated from a young man in good health and CMV-seropositive.

The CDR3 region has the sequence CSARRETEAFF. The DNA reads as follows: TGCAGTGCTCGCAGGGAAACTGAAGCTTTCTTT. The V and J segments used are TRBV20-1 and TRBJ1-1, and TRBD1 may be the D gene, going by 5 matching bases. The CDR3 sequence holds 11 residues, the cysteine and phenylalanine included. The DNA shown is the 33-base CDR3, in frame from base 1. According to the germline V gene (reference sequence), CDR1 reads DFQATT and CDR2 reads SNEGSKA. Trimming takes 5 bases from V and 5 bases from J, and the germline ends sit 9 bases apart.